Listed below are T cell receptor beta chains from one sample, sequenced in a study of PD-L1 blockade in urothelial cancer. TCRdb's copy holds only in-frame clones and misses some; the assay was immunoSEQ multiplex PCR. The sample lists tens of thousands of clones; 80% to 85% were seen once. The starting material was PBMCs, obtained around atezolizumab (anti-PD-L1) treatment. The receptors come from a woman aged 70 to 79 with urothelial cancer. CDR3s include the opening cysteine and the closing phenylalanine or tryptophan. The order of the fields is clone size, J gene, V gene, D gene, CDR3 protein, CDR3 DNA. A D gene is named only where the DNA matches it firmly. Not every row has a clone size; where given, it reads once, few, many or a size class.

size: NA
J: TRBJ2-3
V: TRBV6-5
D: NA
CDR3: CASSYEPGYGPHTQYF
DNA: TGTGCCAGCAGTTATGAACCGGGTTATGGCCCTCATACGCAGTATTTT

size: NA
J: TRBJ2-7
V: TRBV2
D: TRBD1
CDR3: CASSRQGIAYEQYF
DNA: TGTGCCAGCAGCCGACAGGGAATTGCCTACGAGCAGTACTTC

size: NA
J: TRBJ1-1
V: TRBV28
D: TRBD1
CDR3: CASSNPDRDTEAFF
DNA: TGTGCCAGCAGTAATCCAGACAGGGACACTGAAGCTTTCTTT

size: NA
J: TRBJ1-1
V: TRBV5-6
D: TRBD1
CDR3: CASSGNTGVATEAFF
DNA: TGTGCCAGCAGCGGAAATACAGGGGTGGCCACTGAAGCTTTCTTT

size: NA
J: TRBJ2-1
V: TRBV6-5
D: TRBD2
CDR3: CASSRTSGGADFF
DNA: TGTGCCAGCAGTCGGACTAGCGGGGGGGCCGACTTCTTC

size: NA
J: TRBJ1-4
V: TRBV2
D: TRBD1
CDR3: CASSAAGGRNEKLFF
DNA: TGTGCCAGCAGTGCCGCAGGGGGCAGGAATGAAAAACTGTTTTTT

size: NA
J: TRBJ1-6
V: TRBV9
D: NA
CDR3: CASSVNPWGGDDNSPLHF
DNA: TGTGCCAGCAGCGTAAATCCATGGGGAGGGGACGATAATTCACCCCTCCACTTT

size: once
J: TRBJ2-7
V: TRBV28
D: TRBD2
CDR3: CAIERDGTYEQYF
DNA: TGTGCCATAGAGCGGGACGGAACCTACGAGCAGTACTTC

size: NA
J: TRBJ1-5
V: TRBV27
D: NA
CDR3: CASREIYSNQPQHF
DNA: TGTGCCAGCAGGGAGATTTATAGCAATCAGCCCCAGCATTTT

size: NA
J: TRBJ1-1
V: TRBV19
D: NA
CDR3: CASSMSGGAGNTEAFF
DNA: TGTGCCAGTAGTATGTCGGGGGGCGCGGGGAACACTGAAGCTTTCTTT

size: NA
J: TRBJ2-2
V: TRBV5-4
D: TRBD1
CDR3: CAGSVGTGAGELFF
DNA: TGTGCCGGCAGCGTGGGGACAGGGGCCGGGGAGCTGTTTTTT

size: NA
J: TRBJ1-1
V: TRBV5-1
D: TRBD1
CDR3: CASSYDRGMNTEAFF
DNA: TGCGCCAGCAGCTATGACAGGGGGATGAACACTGAAGCTTTCTTT

size: NA
J: TRBJ2-4
V: TRBV7-8
D: NA
CDR3: CASSLAQASAPYF
DNA: TGTGCCAGCAGCTTAGCGCAGGCTAGCGCGCCGTACTTC

size: once
J: TRBJ1-2
V: TRBV30
D: TRBD1
CDR3: CAWSRGSGRGYTF
DNA: TGTGCCTGGAGCAGGGGGTCAGGGCGTGGCTACACCTTC

size: NA
J: TRBJ1-2
V: TRBV30
D: TRBD1
CDR3: CAWFGQGQDYGYTF
DNA: TGTGCCTGGTTTGGCCAGGGACAGGACTATGGCTACACCTTC

size: NA
J: TRBJ1-1
V: TRBV5-6
D: TRBD1
CDR3: CASGPSTGSNTEAFF
DNA: TGTGCCAGCGGTCCCTCGACAGGGTCGAACACTGAAGCTTTCTTT

size: NA
J: TRBJ2-3
V: TRBV4-3
D: TRBD2
CDR3: CASSQDLAGGFGTDTQYF
DNA: TGCGCCAGCAGCCAAGATCTAGCGGGGGGTTTTGGCACAGATACGCAGTATTTT

size: NA
J: TRBJ2-2
V: TRBV7-3
D: TRBD2
CDR3: CASSPTSGRPGELFF
DNA: TGTGCCAGCAGCCCGACTAGCGGGAGGCCCGGGGAGCTGTTTTTT

size: NA
J: TRBJ2-2
V: TRBV4-1
D: NA
CDR3: CASSQEITAAGSGELFF
DNA: TGCGCCAGCAGCCAAGAAATCACGGCAGCAGGTAGCGGGGAGCTGTTTTTT

size: many
J: TRBJ2-2
V: TRBV11-2
D: TRBD1
CDR3: CASSLGQGLGELFF
DNA: TGTGCCAGCAGCTTAGGACAGGGCCTCGGGGAGCTGTTTTTT

size: NA
J: TRBJ1-4
V: TRBV18
D: NA
CDR3: CASSPRRASTEKLFF
DNA: TGTGCCAGTTCACCACGTCGCGCGAGTACGGAAAAACTGTTTTTT

size: NA
J: TRBJ2-7
V: TRBV18
D: NA
CDR3: CASSPQTQGYEQYF
DNA: TGTGCCAGCTCACCTCAAACCCAGGGCTACGAGCAGTACTTC

size: NA
J: TRBJ1-2
V: TRBV7-8
D: NA
CDR3: CASSLDRANYGYTF
DNA: TGTGCCAGCAGCTTAGACAGAGCTAACTATGGCTACACCTTC

size: NA
J: TRBJ1-4
V: TRBV5-6
D: NA
CDR3: CASSLSEGSNEKLFF
DNA: TGTGCCAGCAGTCTCAGTGAGGGTTCTAATGAAAAACTGTTTTTT